A selection of T cell receptor beta chains follows, all from one sample in a study of T cell changes during pregnancy in multiple sclerosis. Produced via immunoSEQ multiplex PCR; TCRdb's table is partial and in-frame only. The repertoire includes 30,000 to 45,000 clones, 88% of them detected once, and about 1.2% sits in the top ten. The source was CD4+ T cells from peripheral blood mononuclear cells, collected before pregnancy. The receptors originated from a female donor with multiple sclerosis, enrolled in a pregnancy study. Each CDR3 is given without its conserved first and last residue.

J gene: TRBJ2-3; V gene: TRBV27; CDR3 protein: ASSPRWSSGTDTQY
J gene: TRBJ2-2; V gene: TRBV5-1; CDR3 protein: ASNTGTSDTGELF
J gene: TRBJ2-3; V gene: TRBV7-9; CDR3 protein: ASSYDSRGADTDTQY
J gene: TRBJ2-1; V gene: TRBV7-9; CDR3 protein: ASSLLLAGDRNEQF
J gene: TRBJ1-2; V gene: TRBV6-4; CDR3 protein: ASSDPDRGLRGYT
J gene: TRBJ2-1; V gene: TRBV7-2; CDR3 protein: ASSLVQRGDEQF
J gene: TRBJ1-3; V gene: TRBV6-1; CDR3 protein: ASSARGGNTIY
J gene: TRBJ2-7; V gene: TRBV30; CDR3 protein: AWSAGTGVLGGDSYEQY
J gene: TRBJ2-1; V gene: TRBV5-1; CDR3 protein: ASSLGGRDNEQF
J gene: TRBJ2-6; V gene: TRBV7-3; CDR3 protein: ASSSSGFSGANVLT
J gene: TRBJ2-1; V gene: TRBV29-1; CDR3 protein: SGRRRAGENNEQF
J gene: TRBJ2-7; V gene: TRBV10-3; CDR3 protein: AISHRDSPPSYEQY
J gene: TRBJ2-1; V gene: TRBV19; CDR3 protein: ASSSLAGLPYNEQF
J gene: TRBJ2-1; V gene: TRBV11-2; CDR3 protein: ASSLGLAGGRNEQF
J gene: TRBJ1-4; V gene: TRBV7-2; CDR3 protein: ASSLVGGMEKLF
J gene: TRBJ1-1; V gene: TRBV27; CDR3 protein: ASSFRGRGFTEAF
J gene: TRBJ2-3; V gene: TRBV11-2; CDR3 protein: ASSFRQGVSDTQY
J gene: TRBJ1-6; V gene: TRBV28; CDR3 protein: ASTTQGPVSSPLH